A single sample gave rise to the 17 T cell receptor beta chains below, sequenced in a study of shared clonotypes between healthy human individuals. Sequencing used immunoSEQ multiplex PCR; TCRdb keeps in-frame clones, though not all of them. This sample has more than 850,000 clones, with roughly 74% found just once. The sequenced sample consisted of memory CD4+ T cells from PBMCs. Sample subset: CD45RA-negative fraction. Source of these receptors: a man aged 18 to 30 in good health. Some clones in this sample may be carry-over from other donors' samples.

This clone was recorded many times. V usage is TRBV11-2 and J usage is TRBJ2-3; maybe TRBD2 (6 bases). Germline values: CDR1 SGHAT, CDR2 FQNNGV. V dropped 3 bases and J dropped 1 base, with 14 bases sitting between them. The CDR3 is 16 residues long. CDR3 region: CASSFTMTGGTDTQYF. The CDR3 nucleotides are TGTGCCAGCAGCTTTACTATGACGGGGGGCACAGATACGCAGTATTTT.

With regard to this clone: Distinct nucleotide sequences in the sample also encode this CDR3. The chain uses TRBV28 and TRBJ2-1; 10 bases agree with TRBD2. The CDR3 has 15 residues. V shed 5 bases, J shed 7 bases, and the junction held 8 bases outside the gene matches. Germline CDR1 MDHEN, CDR2 SYDVKM. DNA for the CDR3: TGTGCCAGCAGTCCCTTAGCGGGAGGAGGGAATGAGCAGTTCTTC. Translated, it gives CASSPLAGGGNEQFF.

The rearrangement joins TRBV7-9 to TRBJ2-2; 7 bases are shared with TRBD1. The CDR3 is made up of 14 amino acids. After removal of 5 bases from V and 1 base from J, the junction contained 1 base not matched to a gene. Germline CDR1 and CDR2: SEHNR and FQNEAQ (reference sequence). CDR3 DNA sequence: TGTGCCAGCAGCGGGGACAGGAACACCGGGGAGCTGTTTTTT. It encodes CASSGDRNTGELFF. Using reference TRBV7-9 and TRBJ2-2 for the parts outside the CDR3, the full variable domain is DTGVSQNPRHKITKRGQNVTFRCDPISEHNRLYWYRQTLGQGPEFLTYFQNEAQLEKSRLLSDRFSAERPKGSFSTLEIQRTEQGDSAMYLCASSGDRNTGELFFGEGSRLTVL.

The V and J genes are TRBV6-1 and TRBJ1-1; no reliable D call. This CDR3 region has 14 residues. Germline lookup yields CDR1 MNHNS and CDR2 SASEGT. Trimming took 6 bases from V and 3 from J, leaving 14 bases between them. As DNA, the CDR3 is TGTGCCAGCAGCATGTTGGGTGGATACACTGAAGCTTTCTTT. Translation gives CASSMLGGYTEAFF.

The CDR3 nucleotides read TGTGCCAGCAGCTTCGAGCGACTGGGTGAGCAGTTCTTC. Protein product: CASSFERLGEQFF. The rearrangement uses TRBV7-3 and TRBJ2-1; D uncertain. CDR1 is SGHTA, CDR2 FQGTGA, per germline. Trimming cost V 3 bases and J 9 bases, with 12 bases left between them. This CDR3 has 13 residues.

This clone was seen a single time. The genes are TRBV4-1 and TRBJ1-2; perhaps TRBD1 as D (6 bases). Germline loops: CDR1 MGHRA, CDR2 YSYEKL. The CDR3 loop spans 17 amino acids. V lost 0 bases and J lost 3, with 17 bases in between. The CDR3 reads CASSQENREAWYYGYTF. Written as DNA, the CDR3 is TGCGCCAGCAGCCAAGAGAACAGGGAAGCGTGGTACTATGGCTACACCTTC.

The J gene is TRBJ2-3, the V gene TRBV20-1; D gene uncertain. The CDR3 totals 11 residues. Germline V lookup: CDR1 DFQATT, CDR2 SNEGSKA (reference sequence). The V gene lost 4 bases and the J gene lost 2 bases, with 4 bases spanning the gap. The DNA for the CDR3 is TGCAGTGCTACCCACACAGATACGCAGTATTTT. It specifies CSATHTDTQYF.

The CDR3 region is CASSELLSSYNEQFF. CDR3 DNA sequence: TGTGCCAGCAGTGAATTATTGAGCTCCTACAATGAGCAGTTCTTC. This sequence joins TRBV6-1 and TRBJ2-1; no firm D call. Trimming shortened V by 2 bases and J by 0 bases, and 8 bases separated the two germline ends. The CDR3 sequence is 15 residues long. Germline V CDR1 and CDR2: MNHNS, SASEGT.

The V call is TRBV25-1, the J call TRBJ2-5; 8 positions agree with TRBD2. V shed 6 bases and J 3 bases; nucleotides not matched to a gene: 9. The CDR3 length is 15 residues. Per germline, CDR1 MGHDK and CDR2 SYGVNS. The CDR3 sequence is CASSPVSSGKETQYF. CDR3 nucleotide sequence: TGTGCCAGCAGCCCCGTTAGTAGCGGGAAAGAGACCCAGTACTTC.

V is TRBV30 and J is TRBJ2-2; maybe TRBD2 (5 bases). Germline assignment: CDR1 GTSNPN and CDR2 SVGIG (reference sequence). V lost 2 bases and J 5 bases, leaving 12 bases between the germline ends. The CDR3 consists of 14 residues. Here the CDR3 DNA reads TGTGCCTGGAGTAGTTGGACTGATACCGGGGAGCTGTTTTTT. It yields the protein CAWSSWTDTGELFF.

DNA for the CDR3: TGTGCCAGCAAAGAGACAGGGTCCTACAATGAGCAGTTCTTC. This gives the protein CASKETGSYNEQFF. J is TRBJ2-1 and V is TRBV28, with TRBD1 matching 7 bases. CDR1 is MDHEN and CDR2 is SYDVKM in the germline V gene. This CDR3 has 14 residues. The V segment lost 7 bases and the J segment 1 base; nucleotides outside the gene matches: 4.

The genes are TRBV28 and TRBJ2-3; D perhaps matches TRBD2 (7 bases). This CDR3 region has 21 residues. Germline assignment: CDR1 MDHEN and CDR2 SYDVKM. V was clipped by 5 bases and J by 4 bases, with 34 bases between them. CDR3 region: CASSRWGRSTQSEGGPDTQYF. In DNA, the CDR3 is TGTGCCAGCAGTCGCTGGGGGCGATCCACACAGTCGGAGGGGGGGCCAGATACGCAGTATTTT.

The chain employs TRBV7-9 and TRBJ2-3; TRBD2 matches at 7 bases. The CDR3 runs 16 residues. The J segment lost 1 base and the V segment lost 0 bases, leaving 4 bases of the junction unmatched. Germline CDR1 is SEHNR and CDR2 is FQNEAQ (reference sequence). In DNA, the CDR3 is TGTGCCAGCAGCTTAGCGGATGGGGGGGGCACAGATACGCAGTATTTT. It yields the protein CASSLADGGGTDTQYF.

This CDR3 is CSAGSGYTF. CDR3 coding DNA: TGCAGCGCCGGGTCGGGCTACACCTTC. The chain uses TRBV29-1 and TRBJ1-2; no definite D call. Trimming stripped 7 bases from V and 8 bases from J, with 8 bases between. The germline CDR1 and CDR2 sequences are SQVTM and ANQGSEA. This CDR3 is built from 9 residues.

CDR3 bases: TGCGCCAGCAGCTTGCCGGCCGGGACTAGCGGGCTAAAAACTCCCTACGAGCAGTACTTC. It translates to CASSLPAGTSGLKTPYEQYF. The chain has TRBV5-1 and TRBJ2-7; 12 nucleotides line up with TRBD2. CDR1 and CDR2 from the germline V gene are SGHRS and YFSETQ. There are 20 residues in the CDR3. V lost 1 base, J lost 2 bases, and 16 bases stayed unmatched. Based on the CDR3 plus reference TRBV5-1 and TRBJ2-7, the full variable domain is KAGVTQTPRYLIKTRGQQVTLSCSPISGHRSVSWYQQTPGQGLQFLFEYFSETQRNKGNFPGRFSGRQFSNSRSEMNVSTLELGDSALYLCASSLPAGTSGLKTPYEQYFGPGTRLTVT.

This clone was detected once. V and J are TRBV5-1 and TRBJ1-2, with TRBD1 matching over 12 bases. Germline loops: CDR1 SGHRS, CDR2 YFSETQ. The CDR3 has 14 amino acids. Trimming took 5 bases from V and 8 from J; bases not matched to a gene: 7. The CDR3 protein is CASSPGTGGFGYTF. CDR3 in DNA: TGCGCCAGCAGTCCCGGGACAGGGGGCTTCGGCTACACCTTC.

The chain joins TRBV28 to TRBJ1-3, with D uncertain. CDR1 is MDHEN, CDR2 SYDVKM, per germline. Trimming stripped 3 bases from V and 2 bases from J, with 8 bases between. This CDR3 comprises 14 residues. The CDR3 spells CASSFTVPGNTIYF. DNA of the CDR3: TGTGCCAGCAGTTTTACAGTACCTGGAAACACCATATATTTT.